One sample yielded the 10 T cell receptor beta chains listed below, sequenced in a study of cytomegalovirus exposure and HLA in healthy donors. PCR was performed using 60 Vbeta and 13 Jbeta primers. TCRdb's table, derived via immunoSEQ multiplex PCR, lists solely in-frame clones and lacks some. The repertoire holds roughly 180,000 clones, with 8.5% to 10% as singletons. Material: PBMCs. These receptors were obtained from a woman between 25 and 40 years old in good health and CMV-seropositive.

The sample holds a few counts of this clone. The gene calls are TRBV7-6 and TRBJ2-5; 7 bases are a match to TRBD1. Germline values: CDR1 SGHVS, CDR2 FNYEAQ. The CDR3 loop spans 15 amino acids. With V trimmed by 1 base and J by 6 bases, 8 bases remained unmatched. For the CDR3, the DNA is TGTGCCAGCAGCTTAGTAGGGGGCCCACGACAGACCCAGTACTTC. It codes for CASSLVGGPRQTQYF.

The chain has TRBV29-1 and TRBJ2-6; the D gene is possibly TRBD1 (5 bases). From germline, CDR1 is SQVTM and CDR2 ANQGSEA. This CDR3 is built from 16 residues. V was pared by 7 bases and J by 0 bases, with 16 bases between. CDR3 nucleotides: TGCAGCGCCACGACAGAAACAGGCTCTGGGGCCAACGTCCTGACTTTC. This codes for CSATTETGSGANVLTF.

The chain links TRBV6-1 to TRBJ2-5; D uncertain. With 8 bases removed from V and 5 bases from J, the gap between germline ends came to 12 bases. Germline CDR1 MNHNS, CDR2 SASEGT. This CDR3 region has 12 residues. The CDR3 here is CASLRGLETQYF. The CDR3 DNA is TGTGCCAGCCTGAGAGGCTTGGAGACCCAGTACTTC.

The V and J genes are TRBV4-1 and TRBJ2-7, with 8 positions matching TRBD1. The CDR3 covers 15 residues. Trimming removed 3 bases from V and 3 bases from J; junction bases left unmatched: 7. The V gene's germline CDR1 is MGHRA and CDR2 YSYEKL. In DNA form, the CDR3 reads TGCGCCAGCAGCCAGGCGGGGACAGGCGGCTACGAGCAGTACTTC. It codes for CASSQAGTGGYEQYF.

V usage is TRBV18 and J usage is TRBJ2-1; TRBD2 matches 12 bases. This CDR3 is built from 20 residues. With 5 bases clipped from V and 1 base from J, the junction kept 15 bases outside the gene matches. Germline CDR1 and CDR2: KGHSH and LQKENI. As DNA, the CDR3 is TGTGCCAGCTCAAAATTAGGGACTAGCGGGTCGGCGGGGTCCTACAATGAGCAGTTCTTC. Translation: CASSKLGTSGSAGSYNEQFF.

This chain connects TRBV7-9 to TRBJ2-1; 7 nucleotides align to TRBD2. The CDR3 totals 19 residues. With 4 bases clipped from V and 4 bases from J, the junction kept 19 bases outside the gene matches. Germline V gene sequence: CDR1 SEHNR, CDR2 FQNEAQ (reference sequence). The CDR3, as DNA: TGTGCCAGCAGCTATTCCATTTCCTTCGGGAGGAAAGCGTACAATGAGCAGTTCTTC. It yields the protein CASSYSISFGRKAYNEQFF.

This clone was seen many times. This sequence joins TRBV6-5 and TRBJ1-2; 7 bases match TRBD1. In germline, CDR1 is MNHEY, CDR2 SVGAGI. The junction had 6 bases not matched to a gene; V was cut back by 8 bases and J by 0 bases. The CDR3 spans 14 residues. The CDR3 DNA follows: TGTGCCAGCGGGCGGCAGGGGGCTAACTATGGCTACACCTTC. Translating gives CASGRQGANYGYTF.

The genes are TRBV2 and TRBJ1-1, with D possibly being TRBD1 (5 bases). The CDR3 has 11 residues. CDR1 SNHLY and CDR2 FYNNEI come from the germline V gene. Trimming shortened V by 6 bases and J by 5 bases, and 7 bases separated the two germline ends. Written as DNA, the CDR3 is TGTGCCAGCAGGGGGGGAACTGAAGCTTTCTTT. Protein product: CASRGGTEAFF.

The CDR3 sequence is CASSPTGGTTNPGANVLTF. The CDR3 DNA reads as TGTGCCAGCAGCCCCACGGGGGGGACTACCAATCCTGGGGCCAACGTCCTGACTTTC. This chain connects TRBV7-3 to TRBJ2-6; TRBD2 matches at 8 bases. Trimming cost V 5 bases and J 2 bases; bases outside gene matches: 14. There are 19 residues in the CDR3. In germline, CDR1 is SGHTA, CDR2 FQGTGA.

This clone occurred a few times. CDR3 bases: TGCGCCAGCAGCCGGGACAGGGGGGGCTACGAGCAGTACTTC. Amino acid sequence: CASSRDRGGYEQYF. The chain couples TRBV5-1 to TRBJ2-7; 11 bases align to TRBD1. Trimming removed 4 bases from V and 3 bases from J; junction bases left unmatched: 3. The germline V gene has CDR1 SGHRS and CDR2 YFSETQ. The CDR3 extends over 14 amino acids. The full variable domain, rest sourced from reference TRBV5-1 and TRBJ2-7, is KAGVTQTPRYLIKTRGQQVTLSCSPISGHRSVSWYQQTPGQGLQFLFEYFSETQRNKGNFPGRFSGRQFSNSRSEMNVSTLELGDSALYLCASSRDRGGYEQYFGPGTRLTVT.